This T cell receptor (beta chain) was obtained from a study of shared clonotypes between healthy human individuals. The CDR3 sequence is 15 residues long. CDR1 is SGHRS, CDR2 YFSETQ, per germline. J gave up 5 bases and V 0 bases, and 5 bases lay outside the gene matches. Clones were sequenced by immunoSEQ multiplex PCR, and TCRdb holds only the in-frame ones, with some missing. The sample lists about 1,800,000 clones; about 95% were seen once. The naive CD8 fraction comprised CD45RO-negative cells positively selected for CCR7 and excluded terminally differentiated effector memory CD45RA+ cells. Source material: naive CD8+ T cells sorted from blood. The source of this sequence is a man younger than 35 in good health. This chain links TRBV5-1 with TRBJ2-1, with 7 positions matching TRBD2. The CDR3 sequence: CASSLVASGDNEQFF. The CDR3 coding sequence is TGCGCCAGCAGCTTGGTCGCTAGCGGAGACAATGAGCAGTTCTTC.